This TCR beta chain stems from a study of blood T cell repertoires in COVID-19. Study-wide context: Italy, Spain and the United States were the sources of the convalescent and acute COVID-19 samples. From T cells, B-cell-depleted T cells, or PBMCs came the material, which was cDNA or gDNA.

V shed 5 bases and J shed 0 bases, with 14 bases lying between them. Per the germline V gene, CDR1 is SGHTA and CDR2 is FQGNSA. CDR3 length: 16 residues. How the authors handled the data: The assay estimated nucleated cells by amplifying reference gene primers. Assay used: immunoSEQ multiplex PCR; TCRdb lists only in-frame clones, some missing. That table is the source of V, J and clone size, and D and trimming were worked out from the DNA. Of just over 650,000 clones listed, 85% to 90% are singletons. The receptor's source is a woman aged 18-30 years with acute or convalescent COVID-19. The chain employs TRBV7-2 and TRBJ2-4; maybe TRBD1 (5 bases). The sequencing sample was made of peripheral blood. The CDR3 nucleotides read TGTGCCAGCAGCGAGACGGCAGGGCTAGCCAAAAACATTCAGTACTTC. Translated: CASSETAGLAKNIQYF.